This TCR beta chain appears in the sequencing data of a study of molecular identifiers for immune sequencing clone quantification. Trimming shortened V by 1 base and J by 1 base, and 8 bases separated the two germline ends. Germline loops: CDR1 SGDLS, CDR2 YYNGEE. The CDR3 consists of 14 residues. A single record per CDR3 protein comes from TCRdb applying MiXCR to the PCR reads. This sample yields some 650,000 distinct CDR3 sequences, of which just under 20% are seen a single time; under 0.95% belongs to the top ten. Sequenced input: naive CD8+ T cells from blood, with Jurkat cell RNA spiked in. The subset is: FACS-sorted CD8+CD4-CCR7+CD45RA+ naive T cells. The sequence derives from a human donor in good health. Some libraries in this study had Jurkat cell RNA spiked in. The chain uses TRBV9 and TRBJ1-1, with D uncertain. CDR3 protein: CASSVIPGNTEAFF. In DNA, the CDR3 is TGTGCCAGCAGCGTAATCCCGGGGAACACTGAAGCTTTCTTT.